The table lists the clone carrying this TCR beta chain with many counts. This sample is part of a study of T-cell reconstitution after alpha-beta-depleted transplantation in children. J gave up 5 bases and V 6 bases, and 3 bases lay outside the gene matches. The CDR3 has 14 amino acids. From germline, CDR1 is ENHRY and CDR2 SYGVKD. As it was prepared, the TCRbeta library received unique molecular identifiers. TCRdb re-called the PCR reads through MiXCR, storing one row per CDR3 protein. The sample lists approximately 400,000 distinct CDR3 sequences; roughly 11% were seen once. Sequencing used PBMCs from the stem cell graft donor, obtained from the stem cell graft. The clonotype originates from a human donor who donated a stem cell graft to a child with acute myeloid leukemia. The gene calls are TRBV10-3 and TRBJ2-2, with 10 bases identical to TRBD1. DNA for the CDR3: TGTGCCATCAGCCGGGACAGGGGTACCGGGGAGCTGTTTTTT. Encoded protein: CAISRDRGTGELFF.